These T cell receptor beta chains were read from a single sample in a study of blood T cells in healthy people across ages. TCRdb ran MiXCR on the 5' RACE reads and lists one entry per CDR3 protein. Of around 780,000 distinct CDR3 sequences in the sample, roughly three fifths are singletons; the top ten hold around a quarter. Input material: blood. Receptors were obtained from a man aged 35-49 years in good health. CDR3s include the opening cysteine and the closing phenylalanine or tryptophan. A D gene is named only where the DNA matches it firmly. The size of a clone is reported for some rows only, either as once, few or many, or as a class for expanded clones.

TRBV21-1	TRBJ2-4	NA	NA	CASILSGTPPSYEQCF	TGTGCCAGCATCCTTAGTGGGACTCCACCTTCCTACGAGCAGTGCTTC
TRBV29-1	TRBJ2-1	NA	TRBD2	CSVATSGGYYNEQFF	TGCAGCGTTGCCACTAGCGGAGGATACTACAATGAGCAGTTCTTC
TRBV3-1	TRBJ1-2	NA	TRBD1	CASSQDVRDREPPNYGYTF	TGTGCCAGCAGCCAAGATGTCCGGGACAGGGAGCCGCCTAACTATGGCTACACCTTC
TRBV4-1	TRBJ2-6	few	NA	CASSQDSRGVSGANVLTF	TGCGCCAGCAGCCAAGATTCGAGGGGAGTATCTGGGGCCAACGTCCTGACTTTC
TRBV9	TRBJ2-5	NA	TRBD2	CASSVVAGRETQYF	TGTGCCAGCAGCGTAGTAGCGGGACGGGAGACCCAGTACTTC
TRBV29-1	TRBJ2-3	NA	TRBD2	CSVTKTSGGAMGTDTQYF	TGCAGCGTTACAAAAACTAGCGGGGGGGCGATGGGCACAGATACGCAGTATTTT
TRBV20-1	TRBJ1-2	NA	NA	CSARLRGREGGYTF	TGCAGTGCTAGGCTTCGGGGGCGAGAAGGCGGCTACACCTTC
TRBV7-2	TRBJ2-1	NA	TRBD2	CASSSSSGSYNEQFF	TGTGCCAGCAGCTCCTCTAGCGGGAGTTACAATGAGCAGTTCTTC
TRBV28	TRBJ2-1	NA	NA	CASSFRERNEQFF	TGTGCCAGCAGTTTCCGCGAGCGCAATGAGCAGTTCTTC
TRBV12-3/TRBV12-4	TRBJ2-5	few	TRBD2	CASSFSAGGLRQYF	TGTGCCAGCAGTTTTTCGGCGGGAGGCCTTCGGCAGTACTTC
TRBV11-2	TRBJ2-7	NA	NA	CASSAIPSENLRGQYF	TGTGCCAGCAGCGCAATCCCTAGCGAGAACTTACGAGGGCAGTACTTC
TRBV29-1	TRBJ1-1	NA	TRBD1	CSVGMAGGGNTEAFF	TGCAGCGTTGGTATGGCAGGGGGCGGGAACACTGAAGCTTTCTTT
TRBV7-9	TRBJ2-5	NA	TRBD1	CASSHDRVEETQYF	TGTGCCAGCAGCCATGACAGGGTTGAAGAGACCCAGTACTTC
TRBV2	TRBJ2-7	NA	TRBD2	CASSGGRAIYEQYF	TGTGCCAGCAGTGGCGGGAGGGCCATCTACGAGCAGTACTTC
TRBV3-1	TRBJ2-5	NA	NA	CASSQDLLGFAETQYF	TGTGCCAGCAGCCAAGACCTGCTGGGGTTTGCAGAGACCCAGTACTTC
TRBV29-1	TRBJ1-4	few	NA	CGGLTNEKLFF	TGCGGGGGGTTGACTAATGAAAAACTGTTTTTT
TRBV5-1	TRBJ2-5	few	TRBD1	CASSLQTGKQETQYF	TGCGCCAGCAGCCTTCAGACAGGGAAACAAGAGACCCAGTACTTC
TRBV29-1	TRBJ1-2	once	TRBD1	CSVEEDRDYGYTF	TGCAGCGTTGAAGAAGACAGGGACTATGGCTACACCTTC
TRBV6-2/TRBV6-3	TRBJ2-7	NA	NA	CASSYRTIEQYF	TGTGCCAGCAGTTACAGGACAATCGAGCAGTACTTC
TRBV2	TRBJ2-5	few	NA	CASSRTSLVGAEETQYF	TGTGCCAGCAGTCGCACTTCCCTGGTTGGGGCAGAAGAGACCCAGTACTTC
TRBV9	TRBJ2-3	few	TRBD2	CASSPLAGVGTDTQYF	TGTGCCAGCAGCCCACTAGCGGGAGTGGGCACAGATACGCAGTATTTT
TRBV4-1	TRBJ1-2	NA	TRBD1	CASSQEGGTEILYGYTF	TGCGCCAGCAGCCAAGAAGGCGGGACAGAGATCCTCTATGGCTACACCTTC
TRBV3-1	TRBJ2-1	NA	TRBD2	CASSHELAGNGNEQFF	TGTGCCAGCAGCCACGAACTAGCGGGGAATGGCAATGAGCAGTTCTTC
TRBV6-6	TRBJ1-1	NA	NA	CASSYSAVRNTEAFF	TGTGCCAGCAGTTACTCTGCGGTAAGGAACACTGAAGCTTTCTTT
TRBV29-1	TRBJ2-7	NA	NA	CSVVRGFEQYF	TGCAGCGTTGTGAGGGGATTCGAGCAGTACTTC
TRBV30	TRBJ1-2	NA	TRBD1	CAWSGTGQGNYGYTF	TGTGCCTGGAGTGGAACGGGACAGGGGAACTATGGCTACACCTTC
TRBV12-3/TRBV12-4	TRBJ1-1	few	NA	CASSPLKNTEAFF	TGTGCCAGCAGTCCCCTAAAGAACACTGAAGCTTTCTTT
TRBV6-6	TRBJ2-5	once	NA	CASSTWESGQYF	TGTGCCAGCAGCACATGGGAGAGTGGGCAGTACTTC
TRBV29-1	TRBJ1-4	NA	NA	CSALDMGLTEKLFF	TGCAGCGCCCTAGATATGGGGCTCACTGAAAAACTGTTTTTT
TRBV7-3	TRBJ2-3	many	NA	CASSLTKGNTDTQYF	TGTGCCAGCAGCTTAACGAAAGGAAACACAGATACGCAGTATTTT
TRBV28	TRBJ2-7	few	TRBD1	CASSPIADREYYEQYF	TGTGCCAGCAGTCCTATTGCGGACAGGGAATATTACGAGCAGTACTTC
TRBV14	TRBJ2-2	NA	NA	CASQISPGTGELFF	TGTGCCAGCCAGATATCGCCGGGCACCGGGGAGCTGTTTTTT
TRBV4-1	TRBJ2-3	NA	NA	CASSPPPGRTDTQYF	TGCGCCAGCAGCCCCCCTCCGGGACGCACAGATACGCAGTATTTT
TRBV20-1	TRBJ1-2	NA	TRBD1	CSARRTGENYGYTF	TGCAGTGCTAGAAGGACAGGGGAAAACTATGGCTACACCTTC
TRBV4-2	TRBJ2-7	few	NA	CASSQVGGHYEQYF	TGTGCCAGCAGCCAAGTTGGGGGCCACTACGAGCAGTACTTC
TRBV25-1	TRBJ1-2	few	NA	CASSGTRESGYTF	TGTGCCAGCAGCGGGACAAGGGAGAGCGGCTACACCTTC
TRBV6-5	TRBJ2-7	NA	NA	CASSRGGQHLYEQYF	TGTGCCAGCAGTCGCGGGGGACAACATCTCTACGAGCAGTACTTC
TRBV6-5	TRBJ1-4	few	NA	CASNPPRGWDEKLFF	TGTGCCAGCAACCCACCTCGGGGCTGGGATGAAAAACTGTTTTTT
TRBV10-3	TRBJ2-3	few	NA	CAISEERSVAQYF	TGTGCCATCAGTGAAGAAAGGTCTGTTGCGCAGTATTTT
TRBV9	TRBJ2-1	NA	NA	CASSAVGEFHHNEQFF	TGTGCCAGCAGTGCCGTTGGCGAGTTTCACCACAATGAGCAGTTCTTC
TRBV5-1	TRBJ2-5	NA	NA	CASRPRLDGNQETQYF	TGCGCCAGCAGACCCCGACTGGACGGTAACCAAGAGACCCAGTACTTC
TRBV5-1	TRBJ1-4	NA	NA	CASSSGSSTNEKLFF	TGCGCCAGCAGCAGCGGTAGTTCAACTAATGAAAAACTGTTTTTT
TRBV7-9	TRBJ2-6	NA	NA	CASSGRKTGPEEWANVLTF	TGTGCCAGCAGCGGCCGAAAAACAGGTCCGGAGGAATGGGCCAACGTCCTGACTTTC
TRBV7-2	TRBJ2-5	NA	TRBD2	CASSSLHLAGQETQYF	TGTGCCAGCAGCTCACTCCACCTAGCGGGACAGGAGACCCAGTACTTC
TRBV28	TRBJ1-5	NA	NA	CASSSGAKQPQHF	TGTGCCAGCAGTTCAGGGGCGAAACAGCCCCAGCATTTT
TRBV3-1	TRBJ1-2	few	NA	CASSQIDSYGYTF	TGTGCCAGCAGCCAAATTGACAGCTATGGCTACACCTTC
TRBV4-1	TRBJ1-5	few	NA	CASSQAPRSLGEPQHF	TGCGCCAGCAGCCAAGCCCCCAGGTCATTGGGGGAGCCCCAGCATTTT
TRBV2	TRBJ1-5	NA	TRBD1	CASSDGDRGSQPQHF	TGTGCCAGCAGTGATGGGGACAGGGGATCTCAGCCCCAGCATTTT
TRBV6-2/TRBV6-3	TRBJ2-1	NA	NA	CASTTGREQFF	TGTGCCAGCACGACAGGTCGTGAGCAGTTCTTC
TRBV6-5	TRBJ2-5	NA	TRBD1	CARGDRDETQYF	TGTGCCAGGGGGGACAGGGATGAGACCCAGTACTTC
TRBV4-1	TRBJ2-3	NA	NA	CASSQGDKSIDTQYF	TGCGCCAGCAGCCAAGGAGACAAAAGTATAGATACGCAGTATTTT
TRBV7-9	TRBJ2-1	NA	TRBD2	CASSSISGSFYNEQFF	TGTGCCAGCAGCTCCATTAGCGGGAGTTTCTACAATGAGCAGTTCTTC
TRBV15	TRBJ2-7	NA	NA	CATSRDGSGPSYEQYF	TGTGCCACCAGCAGAGATGGTAGCGGTCCCTCCTACGAGCAGTACTTC
TRBV3-1	TRBJ2-1	once	TRBD2	CASKRTGGPVDEQFF	TGTGCCAGCAAACGCACGGGAGGGCCGGTCGATGAGCAGTTCTTC
TRBV29-1	TRBJ2-1	NA	TRBD2	CSVGGTSGRISRGEQFF	TGCAGCGTTGGGGGTACTAGCGGGAGAATCTCTCGGGGGGAGCAGTTCTTC
TRBV3-1	TRBJ2-4	NA	NA	CASSQGTKNIQYF	TGTGCCAGCAGCCAAGGGACTAAAAACATTCAGTACTTC
TRBV4-3	TRBJ2-7	once	NA	CASSLHDRSSYEQYF	TGCGCCAGCAGCCTCCACGACAGGAGCTCCTACGAGCAGTACTTC
TRBV7-9	TRBJ2-5	NA	NA	CASSAPQGIVSKEQYF	TGTGCCAGCAGCGCTCCGCAGGGTATAGTATCAAAGGAGCAGTACTTC
TRBV7-2	TRBJ2-7	few	NA	CASSLARASGEQYF	TGTGCCAGCAGCTTAGCCAGGGCCTCAGGCGAGCAGTACTTC